One sample yielded the 7 T cell receptor beta chains listed below, sequenced in a study of blood T cell repertoires in COVID-19. The method was immunoSEQ multiplex PCR; TCRdb's version includes in-frame clones alone and lacks a portion of them. The table has about 180,000 clones, about 83% seen once. Sequences were obtained from peripheral blood. These receptors all come from a woman in her 70s with COVID-19, enrolled during active disease.

This clone was recorded only once. The genes are TRBV28 and TRBJ1-6, with D possibly being TRBD1 (6 bases). The V and J ends lost 4 bases and 8 bases respectively, with 15 bases between them. The CDR3 loop spans 15 amino acids. The germline V gene has CDR1 MDHEN and CDR2 SYDVKM. CDR3 protein: CASSSPYEGDSPLHF. CDR3 DNA: TGTGCCAGCAGTTCCCCATACGAGGGGGATTCACCCCTCCACTTT.

The chain recombines TRBV2 with TRBJ2-1, with D possibly TRBD1 on 5 matching bases. CDR3 length equals 14 residues. V lost 7 bases and J lost 4, with 14 bases in between. Germline V gene data show CDR1 as SNHLY and CDR2 as FYNNEI. The CDR3 here is CASIAGQSYNEQFF. The CDR3 DNA reads TGTGCCAGCATTGCAGGGCAGAGTTACAATGAGCAGTTCTTC.

This clone was detected only a few times. The V call is TRBV5-1, the J call TRBJ1-4, with TRBD1 matching over 7 bases. With 1 base clipped from V and 7 bases from J, the junction kept 19 bases outside the gene matches. Germline CDR1 SGHRS, CDR2 YFSETQ. The CDR3 is 19 residues long. The CDR3 nucleotides read TGCGCCAGCAGCTTGAGTTCCGGCCAAGGGGGCCCCTTTGCTGAAAAACTGTTTTTT. Its protein product is CASSLSSGQGGPFAEKLFF.

The chain recombines TRBV6-6 with TRBJ1-1, with a possible D match to TRBD1 (5 bases). The CDR3 sequence is 14 residues long. V shed 8 bases and J shed 3 bases, with 16 bases lying between them. From germline, CDR1 is MNHNY and CDR2 SVGAGI (reference sequence). CDR3 sequence (DNA): TGTGCCAGCTCTCCAAGGGGCGCGGACACTGAAGCTTTCTTT. This gives the protein CASSPRGADTEAFF.

This rearrangement joins TRBV30 to TRBJ1-2, with D perhaps TRBD1 (5 bases). Germline V gives CDR1 GTSNPN, CDR2 SVGIG (reference sequence). V was pared by 0 bases and J by 7 bases, with 12 bases between. This CDR3 is 13 amino acids long. The CDR3 DNA sequence: TGTGCCTGGAGTGTACAAGGGGCGAGTGGCTACACCTTC. This sequence encodes CAWSVQGASGYTF. The full variable domain, its missing parts supplied by reference TRBV30 and TRBJ1-2, is SQTIHQWPATLVQPVGSPLSLECTVEGTSNPNLYWYRQAAGRGLQLLFYSVGIGQISSEVPQNLSASRPQDRQFILSSKKLLLSDSGFYLCAWSVQGASGYTFGSGTRLTVV.

This chain links TRBV7-3 with TRBJ2-1; 8 positions match TRBD2. Germline lookup yields CDR1 SGHTA and CDR2 FQGTGA. V trimming: 6 bases; J trimming: 5 bases; junction bases outside the gene matches: 6. The CDR3 length is 14 residues. The CDR3 sequence is CASRKAGVDNEQFF. Written as DNA, the CDR3 is TGTGCCAGCAGGAAAGCGGGAGTCGACAATGAGCAGTTCTTC. Full variable domain (outside the CDR3, taken from reference TRBV7-3 and TRBJ2-1): GAGVSQTPSNKVTEKGKYVELRCDPISGHTALYWYRQSLGQGPEFLIYFQGTGAADDSGLPNDRFFAVRPEGSVSTLKIQRTERGDSAVYLCASRKAGVDNEQFFGPGTRLTVL.

The table lists this clone with a count of one. J is TRBJ1-3 and V is TRBV27; tentatively, D is TRBD1 (5 bases). CDR3 length: 17 amino acids. Between the trimmed V and J ends, which lost 2 bases and 0 bases, there was a span of 14 bases. The V gene's germline CDR1 is MNHEY and CDR2 SMNVEV (reference sequence). The CDR3 DNA is TGTGCCAGCAGTTTACACGGGACTCTAAGCTCTGGAAACACCATATATTTT. Its protein product is CASSLHGTLSSGNTIYF.